This T cell receptor (beta chain) was captured by sequencing in a study of shared clonotypes between healthy human individuals. As defined, naive CD8 cells were CD45RO-negative and positively selected for CCR7, with terminally differentiated effector memory CD45RA+ cells excluded. Germline CDR1 reads SGHKS; CDR2 reads YYEKEE (reference sequence). The V end lost 8 bases, the J end lost 0 bases, and 15 bases lay between the germline ends. The CDR3 totals 14 residues. Repertoires were generated with immunoSEQ multiplex PCR, while TCRdb's copy carries only in-frame clones and drops some. Of about 2.2 million clones listed, over 85% are singletons. This clone was detected only once.

The source of this sequence is a young man in good health. Some clones in this sample may be carry-over from other donors' samples. This chain connects TRBV5-5 to TRBJ2-7; perhaps D is TRBD1 or TRBD2 (5 bases each). The sample comprised naive CD8+ T cells from PBMCs. The CDR3 reads CASTENGGSYEQYF. The CDR3 coding sequence is TGTGCCAGTACCGAGAATGGGGGCTCCTACGAGCAGTACTTC.